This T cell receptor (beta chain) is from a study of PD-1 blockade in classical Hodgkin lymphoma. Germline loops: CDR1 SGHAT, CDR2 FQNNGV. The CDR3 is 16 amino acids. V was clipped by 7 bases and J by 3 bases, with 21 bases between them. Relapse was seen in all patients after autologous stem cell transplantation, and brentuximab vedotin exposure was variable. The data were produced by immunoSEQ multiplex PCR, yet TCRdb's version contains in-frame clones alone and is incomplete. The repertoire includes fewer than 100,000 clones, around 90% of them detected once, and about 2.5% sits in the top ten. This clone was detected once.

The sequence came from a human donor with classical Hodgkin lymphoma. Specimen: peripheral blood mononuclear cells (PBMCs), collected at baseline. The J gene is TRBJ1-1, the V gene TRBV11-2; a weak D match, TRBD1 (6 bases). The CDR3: CASTSGRTDYYTEAFF. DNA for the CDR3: TGTGCCAGCACCTCGGGGCGGACAGACTATTACACTGAAGCTTTCTTT.